The clone carrying this T cell receptor beta chain is medium-sized in the sample. V was clipped by 0 bases and J by 3 bases, with 14 bases between them. Germline V gives CDR1 LNHNV, CDR2 YYDKDF (reference sequence). This CDR3 comprises 16 residues. Stated time point: after trial treatment. Stated treatment: LDRT plus nivolumab, ipilimumab, low-dose cyclophosphamide and aspirin (RACIN trial). Donors received nivolumab, ipilimumab, aspirin, low-dose cyclophosphamide and low-dose radiotherapy. This entry is derived from a study of low-dose radiotherapy and immunotherapy resistance in tumors. Turning to the study itself: Every two weeks, the protocol called for intravenous cyclophosphamide at 200 mg/m2. It was given one day before each radiation and immunotherapy administration.

Gene-specific TRAV and TRBV primers were used for first-strand cDNA, covering alpha and beta chains. TCRs underwent roughly 19 PCR cycles of amplification with a constant-region primer and V-primer adapter. In vitro transcription served to amplify the mRNA that had been isolated. MiXCR was run by TCRdb on the reads, yielding one entry per CDR3 protein. The sample has roughly 32,000 distinct CDR3 sequences, 49% seen once; the top ten hold 5.7%. The chain combines TRBV15 with TRBJ2-5; perhaps TRBD1 as D (6 bases). Here the sequenced sample was PBMCs, taken after low-dose radiotherapy plus immunotherapy. The source of this sequence is a male donor with gallbladder cancer. CDR3 in DNA: TGTGCCACCAGCAGAGAAATAGGGGGACCGGAAGAGACCCAGTACTTC. This codes for CATSREIGGPEETQYF.